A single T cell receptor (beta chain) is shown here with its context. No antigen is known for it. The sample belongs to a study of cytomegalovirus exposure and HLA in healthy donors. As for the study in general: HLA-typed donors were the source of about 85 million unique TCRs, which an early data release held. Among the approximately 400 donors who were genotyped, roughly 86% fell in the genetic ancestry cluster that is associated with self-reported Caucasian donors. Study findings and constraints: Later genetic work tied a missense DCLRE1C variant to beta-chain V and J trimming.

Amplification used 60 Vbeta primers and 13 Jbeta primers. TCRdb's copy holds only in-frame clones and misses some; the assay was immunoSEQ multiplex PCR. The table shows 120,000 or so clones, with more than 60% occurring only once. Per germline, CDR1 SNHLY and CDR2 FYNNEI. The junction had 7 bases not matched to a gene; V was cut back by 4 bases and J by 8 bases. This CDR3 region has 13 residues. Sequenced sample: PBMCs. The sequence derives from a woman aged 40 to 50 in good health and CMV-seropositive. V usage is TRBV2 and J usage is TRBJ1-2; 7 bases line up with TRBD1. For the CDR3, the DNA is TGTGCCAGCAGTGCTGAGGGACAGAGCGGCTACACCTTC. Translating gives CASSAEGQSGYTF.